The subject of this entry is one T cell receptor (beta chain). This entry belongs to a study of blood T cell repertoires in COVID-19. Study overall: Some COVID-19 samples were acute and others convalescent; all came from the United States, Italy and Spain. PBMCs, B-cell-depleted T cells, or T cells provided the cDNA or gDNA that made up the material.

Some clones are missing from TCRdb's copy, which holds only in-frame ones; the method was immunoSEQ multiplex PCR. The sample has about 270,000 clones; 82% are singletons. The germline CDR1 and CDR2 sequences are GTSNPN and SVGIG (reference sequence). V lost 2 bases, J lost 5 bases, and 15 bases lay in between. The CDR3 length is 14 residues. Sequencing input: peripheral blood. The receptor was derived from a woman younger than 35 with acute or convalescent COVID-19. The chain has TRBV30 and TRBJ2-5; tentative D call: TRBD2 (6 bases). The DNA for the CDR3 is TGTGCCTGGAGTAACGCGGGGTTGCGGGAGACCCAGTACTTC. It codes for CAWSNAGLRETQYF. Using reference TRBV30 and TRBJ2-5 for the parts outside the CDR3, the full variable domain is SQTIHQWPATLVQPVGSPLSLECTVEGTSNPNLYWYRQAAGRGLQLLFYSVGIGQISSEVPQNLSASRPQDRQFILSSKKLLLSDSGFYLCAWSNAGLRETQYFGPGTRLLVL.